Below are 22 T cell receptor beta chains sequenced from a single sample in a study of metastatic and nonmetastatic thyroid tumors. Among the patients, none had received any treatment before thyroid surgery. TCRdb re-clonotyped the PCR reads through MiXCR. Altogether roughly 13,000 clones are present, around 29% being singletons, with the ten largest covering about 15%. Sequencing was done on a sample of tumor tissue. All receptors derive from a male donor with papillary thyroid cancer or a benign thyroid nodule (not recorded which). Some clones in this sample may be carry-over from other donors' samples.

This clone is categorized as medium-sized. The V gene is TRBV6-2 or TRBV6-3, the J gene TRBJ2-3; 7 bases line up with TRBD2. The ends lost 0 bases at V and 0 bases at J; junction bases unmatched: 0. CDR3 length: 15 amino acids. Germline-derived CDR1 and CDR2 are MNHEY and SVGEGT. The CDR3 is CASSYSSGSTDTQYF. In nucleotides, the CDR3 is TGTGCCAGCAGTTACTCTAGCGGGAGCACAGATACGCAGTATTTT.

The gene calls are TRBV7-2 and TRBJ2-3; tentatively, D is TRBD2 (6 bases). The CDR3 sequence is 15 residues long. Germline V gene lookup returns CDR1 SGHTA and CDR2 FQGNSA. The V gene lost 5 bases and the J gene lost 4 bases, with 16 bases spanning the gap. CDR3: CASSLSGSGADTQYF. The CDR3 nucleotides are TGTGCCAGCAGCCTAAGCGGGTCTGGTGCAGATACGCAGTATTTT.

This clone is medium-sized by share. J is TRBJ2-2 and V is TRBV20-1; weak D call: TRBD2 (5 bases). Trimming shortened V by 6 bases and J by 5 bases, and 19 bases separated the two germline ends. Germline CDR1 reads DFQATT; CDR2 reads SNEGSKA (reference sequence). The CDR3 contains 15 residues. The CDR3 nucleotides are TGCAGTGCGGACTCTAGTCCCGTGGTTACCGGGGAGCTGTTTTTT. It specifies CSADSSPVVTGELFF.

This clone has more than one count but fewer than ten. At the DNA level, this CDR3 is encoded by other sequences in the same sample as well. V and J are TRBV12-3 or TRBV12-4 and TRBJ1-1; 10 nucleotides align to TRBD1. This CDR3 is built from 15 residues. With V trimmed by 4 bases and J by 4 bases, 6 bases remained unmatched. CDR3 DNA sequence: TGTGCCAGCAGTTCTCGACAGGGGGCCCGCACTGAAGCTTTCTTT. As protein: CASSSRQGARTEAFF.

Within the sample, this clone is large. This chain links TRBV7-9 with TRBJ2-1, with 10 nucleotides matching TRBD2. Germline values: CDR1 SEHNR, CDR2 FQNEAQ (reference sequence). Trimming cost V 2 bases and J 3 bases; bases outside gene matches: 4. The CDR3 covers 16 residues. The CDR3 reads CASSLTSGTYYNEQFF. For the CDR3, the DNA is TGTGCCAGCAGCTTAACTAGCGGGACCTACTACAATGAGCAGTTCTTC.

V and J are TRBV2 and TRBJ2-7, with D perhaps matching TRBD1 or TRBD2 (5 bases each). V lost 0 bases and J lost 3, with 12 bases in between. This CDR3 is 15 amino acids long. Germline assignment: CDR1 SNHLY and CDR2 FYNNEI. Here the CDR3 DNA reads TGTGCCAGCAGTGAAGCCCCGGGACCTCTCTACGAGCAGTACTTC. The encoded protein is CASSEAPGPLYEQYF.

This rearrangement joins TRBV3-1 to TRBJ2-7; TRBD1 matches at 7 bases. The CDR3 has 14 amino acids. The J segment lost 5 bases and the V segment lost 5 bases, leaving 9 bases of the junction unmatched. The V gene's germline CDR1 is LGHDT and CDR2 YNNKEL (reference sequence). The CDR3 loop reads CASSFRTGGHEQYF. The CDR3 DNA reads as TGTGCCAGCAGCTTCCGGACAGGCGGCCACGAGCAGTACTTC.

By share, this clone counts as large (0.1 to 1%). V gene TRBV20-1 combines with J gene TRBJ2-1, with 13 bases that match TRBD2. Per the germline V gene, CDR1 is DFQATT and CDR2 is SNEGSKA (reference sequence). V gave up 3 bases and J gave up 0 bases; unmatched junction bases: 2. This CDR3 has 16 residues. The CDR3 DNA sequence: TGCAGTGCTAGGGGACTAGCGGGACTCTCCTACAATGAGCAGTTCTTC. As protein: CSARGLAGLSYNEQFF.

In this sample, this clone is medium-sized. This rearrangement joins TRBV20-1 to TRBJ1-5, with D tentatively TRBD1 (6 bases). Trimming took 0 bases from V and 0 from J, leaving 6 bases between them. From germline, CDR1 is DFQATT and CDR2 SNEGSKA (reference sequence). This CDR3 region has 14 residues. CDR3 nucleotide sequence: TGCAGTGCTAGAGACAGGGGTAGCAATCAGCCCCAGCATTTT. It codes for CSARDRGSNQPQHF.

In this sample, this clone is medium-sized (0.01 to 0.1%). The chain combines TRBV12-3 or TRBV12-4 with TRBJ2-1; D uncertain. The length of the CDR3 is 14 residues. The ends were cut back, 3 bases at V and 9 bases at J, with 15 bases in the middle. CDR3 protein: CASSFLGSDGEQFF. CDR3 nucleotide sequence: TGTGCCAGCAGTTTTTTGGGCAGTGACGGTGAGCAGTTCTTC.

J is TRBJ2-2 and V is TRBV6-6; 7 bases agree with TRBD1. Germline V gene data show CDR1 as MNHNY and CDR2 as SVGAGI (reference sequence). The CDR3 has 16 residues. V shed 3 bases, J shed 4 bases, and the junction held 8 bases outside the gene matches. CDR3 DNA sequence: TGTGCCAGCAGTTATTCGCCGGGACAGCGCACCGGGGAGCTGTTTTTT. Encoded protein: CASSYSPGQRTGELFF.

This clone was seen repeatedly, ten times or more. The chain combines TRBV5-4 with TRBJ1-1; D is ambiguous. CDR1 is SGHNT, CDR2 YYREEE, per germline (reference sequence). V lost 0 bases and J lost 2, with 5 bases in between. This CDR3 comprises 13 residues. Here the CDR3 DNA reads TGTGCCAGCAGCTTGGGGGGTAACACTGAAGCTTTCTTT. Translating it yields CASSLGGNTEAFF.

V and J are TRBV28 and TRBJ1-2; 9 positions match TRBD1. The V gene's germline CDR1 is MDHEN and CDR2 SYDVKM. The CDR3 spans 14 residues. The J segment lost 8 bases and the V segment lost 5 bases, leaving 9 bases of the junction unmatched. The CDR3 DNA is TGTGCCAGCAGTCCTCTCGGGACAGGGCGCGGCTACACCTTC. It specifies CASSPLGTGRGYTF.

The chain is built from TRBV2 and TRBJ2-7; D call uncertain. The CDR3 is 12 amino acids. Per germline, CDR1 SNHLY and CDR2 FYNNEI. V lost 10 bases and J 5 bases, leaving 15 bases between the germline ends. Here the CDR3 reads CAIRPGVHEQYF. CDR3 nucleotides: TGTGCCATCCGCCCGGGTGTTCACGAGCAGTACTTC.

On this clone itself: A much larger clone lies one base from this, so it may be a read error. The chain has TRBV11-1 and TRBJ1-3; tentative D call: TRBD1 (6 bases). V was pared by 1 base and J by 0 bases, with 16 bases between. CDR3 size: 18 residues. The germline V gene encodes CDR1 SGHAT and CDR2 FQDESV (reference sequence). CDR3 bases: TGTGCCAGCAGCTTAGTCGACAGGTACTCCTACTCTGGAAACACCATATATTTT. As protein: CASSLVDRYSYSGNTIYF.

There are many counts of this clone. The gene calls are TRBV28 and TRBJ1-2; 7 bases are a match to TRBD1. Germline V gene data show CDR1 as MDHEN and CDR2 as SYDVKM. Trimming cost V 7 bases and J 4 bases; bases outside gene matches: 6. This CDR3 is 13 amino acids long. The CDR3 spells CASKRQGVYGYTF. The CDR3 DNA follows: TGTGCCAGCAAGAGACAGGGCGTCTATGGCTACACCTTC.

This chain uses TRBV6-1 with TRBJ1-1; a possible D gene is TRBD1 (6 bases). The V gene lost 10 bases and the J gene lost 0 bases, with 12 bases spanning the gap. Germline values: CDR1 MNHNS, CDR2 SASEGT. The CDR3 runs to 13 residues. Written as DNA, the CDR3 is TGTGCCACCGGGGGCCTCATGAACACTGAAGCTTTCTTT. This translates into CATGGLMNTEAFF.

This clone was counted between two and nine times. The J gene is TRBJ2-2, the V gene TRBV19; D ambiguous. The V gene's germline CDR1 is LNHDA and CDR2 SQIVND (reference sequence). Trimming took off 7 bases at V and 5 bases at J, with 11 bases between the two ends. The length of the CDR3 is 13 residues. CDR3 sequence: CASIDTWTGELFF. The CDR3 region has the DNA TGTGCCAGTATTGACACGTGGACCGGGGAGCTGTTTTTT.

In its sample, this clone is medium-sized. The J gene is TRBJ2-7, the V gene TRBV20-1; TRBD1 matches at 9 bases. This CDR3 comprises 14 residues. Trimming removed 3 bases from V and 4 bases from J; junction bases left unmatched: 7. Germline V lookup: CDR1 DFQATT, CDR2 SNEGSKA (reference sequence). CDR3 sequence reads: CSARIGQGFYEQYV. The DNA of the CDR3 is TGCAGTGCTAGGATAGGACAGGGGTTTTACGAGCAGTACGTC.

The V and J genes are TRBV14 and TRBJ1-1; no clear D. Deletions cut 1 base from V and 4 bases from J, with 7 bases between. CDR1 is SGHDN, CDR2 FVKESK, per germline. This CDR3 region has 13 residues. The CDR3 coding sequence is TGTGCCAGCAGCCAAGGGGTAATCACTGAAGCTTTCTTT. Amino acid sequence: CASSQGVITEAFF.

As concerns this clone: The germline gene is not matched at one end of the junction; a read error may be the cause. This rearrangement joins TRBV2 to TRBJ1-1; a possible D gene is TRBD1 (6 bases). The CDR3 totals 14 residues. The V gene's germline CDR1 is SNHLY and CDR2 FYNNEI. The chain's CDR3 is CASSAKGGHTEALF. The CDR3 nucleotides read TGTGCCAGCAGTGCGAAAGGGGGGCACACTGAAGCTCTCTTT.

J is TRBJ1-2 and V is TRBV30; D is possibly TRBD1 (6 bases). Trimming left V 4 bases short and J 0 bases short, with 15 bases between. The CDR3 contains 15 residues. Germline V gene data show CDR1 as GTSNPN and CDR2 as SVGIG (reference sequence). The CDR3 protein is CAWTRGTQANYGYTF. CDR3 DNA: TGTGCCTGGACCAGAGGGACACAGGCTAACTATGGCTACACCTTC.